The entry that follows covers one TCR beta chain sequence. The CDR3 covers 15 residues. The V and J ends lost 6 bases and 2 bases, in that order; junction bases with no gene match: 8. Germline values: CDR1 LGHDT, CDR2 YNNKEL (reference sequence). These data are taken from a study of blood T cell repertoires in COVID-19. TCRdb keeps only in-frame clones here, not all; method: immunoSEQ multiplex PCR. The sample gives 35,000 to 55,000 clones, 80% to 90% of which show up once; 4.5% to 5% is in the top ten. The chain is built from TRBV3-1 (or the pseudogene TRBV3-2) and TRBJ2-5; 8 nucleotides line up with TRBD2. The sequence derives from a human donor in a cohort sampled during active COVID-19. Sequenced: peripheral blood. The CDR3 sequence is CASRQREFTQETQYF. Here the CDR3 DNA reads TGTGCCAGCAGACAGCGGGAGTTCACACAAGAGACCCAGTACTTC.